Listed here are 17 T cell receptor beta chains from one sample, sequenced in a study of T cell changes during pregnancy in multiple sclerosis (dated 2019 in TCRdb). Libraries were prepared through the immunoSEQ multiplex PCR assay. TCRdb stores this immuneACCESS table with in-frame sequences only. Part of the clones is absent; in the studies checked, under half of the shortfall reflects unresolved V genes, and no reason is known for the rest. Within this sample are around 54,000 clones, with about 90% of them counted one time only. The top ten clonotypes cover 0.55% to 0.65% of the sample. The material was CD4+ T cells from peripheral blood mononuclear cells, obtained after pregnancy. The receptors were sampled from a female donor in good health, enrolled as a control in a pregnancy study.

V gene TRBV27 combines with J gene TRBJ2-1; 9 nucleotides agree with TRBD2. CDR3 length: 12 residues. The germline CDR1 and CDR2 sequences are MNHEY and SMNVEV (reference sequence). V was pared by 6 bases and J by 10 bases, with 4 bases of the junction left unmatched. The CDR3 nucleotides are TGTGCCAGCAGAACGACTAGCGGAGAGCAGTTCTTC. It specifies CASRTTSGEQFF.

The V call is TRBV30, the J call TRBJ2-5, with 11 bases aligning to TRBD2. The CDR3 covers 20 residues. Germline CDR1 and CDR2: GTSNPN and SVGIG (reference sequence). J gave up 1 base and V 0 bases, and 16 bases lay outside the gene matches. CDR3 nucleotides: TGTGCCTGGAGTGTAAAAAGTAGGCCTAGCGGGGGGCCATTCCAAGAGACCCAGTACTTC. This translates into CAWSVKSRPSGGPFQETQYF.

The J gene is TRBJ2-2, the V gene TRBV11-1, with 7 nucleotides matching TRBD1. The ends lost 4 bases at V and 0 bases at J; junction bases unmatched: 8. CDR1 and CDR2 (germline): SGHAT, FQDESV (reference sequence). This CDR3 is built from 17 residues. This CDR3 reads CASSSPKTGTNTGELFF. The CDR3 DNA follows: TGTGCCAGCAGCTCGCCCAAGACAGGGACGAACACCGGGGAGCTGTTTTTT.

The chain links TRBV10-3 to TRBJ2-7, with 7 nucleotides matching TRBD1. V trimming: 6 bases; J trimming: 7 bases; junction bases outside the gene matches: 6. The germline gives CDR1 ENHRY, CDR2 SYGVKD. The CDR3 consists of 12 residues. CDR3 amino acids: CAISNRGSEQYF. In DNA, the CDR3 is TGTGCCATCAGCAACAGGGGTTCAGAGCAGTACTTC.

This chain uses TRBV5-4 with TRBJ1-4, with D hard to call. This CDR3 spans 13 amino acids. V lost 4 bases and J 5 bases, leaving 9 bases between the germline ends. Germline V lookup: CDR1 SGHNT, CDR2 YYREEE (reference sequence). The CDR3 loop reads CASSRGGNEKLFF. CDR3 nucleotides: TGTGCCAGCAGCCGGGGAGGGAATGAAAAACTGTTTTTT.

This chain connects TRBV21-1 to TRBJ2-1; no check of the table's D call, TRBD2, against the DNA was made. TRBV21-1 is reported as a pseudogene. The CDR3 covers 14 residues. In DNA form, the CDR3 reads TGTGCCAGCAGCAGCGTATCGGGAGGAAATGAGCAGTTCTTC. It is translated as CASSSVSGGNEQFF.

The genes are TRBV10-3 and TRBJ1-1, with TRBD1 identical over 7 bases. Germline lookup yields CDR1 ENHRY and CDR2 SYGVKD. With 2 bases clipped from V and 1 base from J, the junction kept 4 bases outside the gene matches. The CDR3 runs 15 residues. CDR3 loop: CAISERTGSNTEAFF. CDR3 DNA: TGTGCCATCAGTGAGCGGACAGGATCGAACACTGAAGCTTTCTTT.

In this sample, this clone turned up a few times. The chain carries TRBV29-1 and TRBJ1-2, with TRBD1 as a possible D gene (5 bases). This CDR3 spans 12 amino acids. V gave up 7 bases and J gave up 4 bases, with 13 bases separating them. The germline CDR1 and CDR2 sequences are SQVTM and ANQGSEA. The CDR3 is CSAEQGGYGYTF. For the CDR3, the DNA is TGCAGCGCCGAGCAGGGTGGCTATGGCTACACCTTC.

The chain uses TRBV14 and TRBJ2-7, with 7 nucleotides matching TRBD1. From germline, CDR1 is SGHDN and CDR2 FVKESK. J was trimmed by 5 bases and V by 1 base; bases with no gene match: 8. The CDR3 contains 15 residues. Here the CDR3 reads CASSQGQGRRNEQYF. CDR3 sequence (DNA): TGTGCCAGCAGCCAAGGACAGGGTCGGCGGAACGAGCAGTACTTC. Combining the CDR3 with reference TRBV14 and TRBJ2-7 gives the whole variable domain EAGVTQFPSHSVIEKGQTVTLRCDPISGHDNLYWYRRVMGKEIKFLLHFVKESKQDESGMPNNRFLAERTGGTYSTLKVQPAELEDSGVYFCASSQGQGRRNEQYFGPGTRLTVT.

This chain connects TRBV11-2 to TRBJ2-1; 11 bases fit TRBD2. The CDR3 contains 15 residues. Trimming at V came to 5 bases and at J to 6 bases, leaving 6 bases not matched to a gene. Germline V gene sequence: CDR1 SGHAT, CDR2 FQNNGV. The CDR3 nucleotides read TGTGCCAGCAGCGTTCTAGCGGGAGGCGGCAATGAGCAGTTCTTC. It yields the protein CASSVLAGGGNEQFF.

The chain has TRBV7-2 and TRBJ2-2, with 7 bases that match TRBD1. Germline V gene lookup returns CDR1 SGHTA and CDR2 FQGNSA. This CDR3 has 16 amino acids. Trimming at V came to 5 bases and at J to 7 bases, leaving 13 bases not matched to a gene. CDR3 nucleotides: TGTGCCAGCAGCCGAAGACAGGGATTCGGTGGCGGGGAGCTGTTTTTT. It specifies CASSRRQGFGGGELFF.

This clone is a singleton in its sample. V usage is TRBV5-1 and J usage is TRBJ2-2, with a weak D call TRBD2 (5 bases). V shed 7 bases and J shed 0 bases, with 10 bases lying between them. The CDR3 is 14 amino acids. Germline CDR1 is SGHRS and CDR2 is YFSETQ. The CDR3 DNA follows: TGCGCCAGCCAGCGGAGAACGAACACCGGGGAGCTGTTTTTT. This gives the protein CASQRRTNTGELFF.

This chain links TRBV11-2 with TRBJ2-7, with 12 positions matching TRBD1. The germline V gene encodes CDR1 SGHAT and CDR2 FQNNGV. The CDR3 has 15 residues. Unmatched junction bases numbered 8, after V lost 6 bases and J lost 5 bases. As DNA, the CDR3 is TGTGCCAGCAGGAATACCGGGACAGGGGGCGACGAGCAGTACTTC. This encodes CASRNTGTGGDEQYF.

In DNA, the CDR3 is TGTGCCAGCAGCTCGGCTGGGCGTGGGGAGACCCAGTACTTC. Translating it yields CASSSAGRGETQYF. The V and J genes are TRBV7-9 and TRBJ2-5; D remains unclear. The germline V gene has CDR1 SEHNR and CDR2 FQNEAQ (reference sequence). This CDR3 has 14 residues. V was cut by 4 bases and J by 5 bases, with 14 bases left in between.

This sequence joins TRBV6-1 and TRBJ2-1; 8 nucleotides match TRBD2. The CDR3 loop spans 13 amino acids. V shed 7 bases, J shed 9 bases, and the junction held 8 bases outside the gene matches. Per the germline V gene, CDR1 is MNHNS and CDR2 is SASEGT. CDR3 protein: CASIRGAGGEQFF. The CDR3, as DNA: TGTGCCAGCATTCGAGGTGCGGGGGGTGAGCAGTTCTTC.

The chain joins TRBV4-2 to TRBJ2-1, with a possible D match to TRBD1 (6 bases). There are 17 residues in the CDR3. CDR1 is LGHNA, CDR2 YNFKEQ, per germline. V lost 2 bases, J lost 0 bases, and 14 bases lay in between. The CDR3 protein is CASSQNDRLSSYNEQFF. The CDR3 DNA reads TGTGCCAGCAGCCAAAACGACAGGTTAAGCTCCTACAATGAGCAGTTCTTC.

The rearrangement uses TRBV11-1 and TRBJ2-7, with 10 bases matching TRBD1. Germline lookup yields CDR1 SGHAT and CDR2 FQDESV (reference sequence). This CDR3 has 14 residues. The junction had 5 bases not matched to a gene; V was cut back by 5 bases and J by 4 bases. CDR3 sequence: CASSVRQGAYEQYF. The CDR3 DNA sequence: TGTGCCAGCAGCGTACGACAGGGGGCATACGAGCAGTACTTC.